The count of the clone carrying this T cell receptor (beta chain) is one. This entry belongs to a study of Ad26.COV2.S vaccination and SARS-CoV-2 variants. Study-level information: Vaccine-arm donor from the placebo-controlled COV1001 Ad26.COV2.S trial. Into the muscle, Ad26.COV2.S was dosed once or twice, 56 days apart.

Treatment given: around 19 received Ad26.COV2.S at low or high dose, single or two shots; about 5 received placebo; per-sample allocation not given. The samples date from day 63 after the first vaccine or placebo injection. Germline CDR1 and CDR2: MDHEN and SYDVKM. V dropped 6 bases and J dropped 6; count of bases not matched to a gene: 11. This CDR3 contains 16 residues. Repertoires were generated with immunoSEQ multiplex PCR, while TCRdb's copy carries only in-frame clones and drops some. The sample carries under 550,000 clones, roughly 90% recorded once. The rearrangement joins TRBV28 to TRBJ2-1; 10 bases are a match to TRBD1. Sequencing was performed on peripheral blood, taken in a trial of Ad26.COV2.S vaccine versus placebo. This sequence was found in a person between 18 and 59 years old who received the Ad26.COV2.S COVID-19 vaccine or a placebo. CDR3 protein: CASREPGTGVGNEQFF. The CDR3 region has the DNA TGTGCCAGCAGAGAACCCGGGACAGGGGTGGGCAATGAGCAGTTCTTC. Combining the CDR3 with reference TRBV28 and TRBJ2-1 gives the whole variable domain DVKVTQSSRYLVKRTGEKVFLECVQDMDHENMFWYRQDPGLGLRLIYFSYDVKMKEKGDIPEGYSVSREKKERFSLILESASTNQTSMYLCASREPGTGVGNEQFFGPGTRLTVL.